Listed here are 26 T cell receptor beta chains from one sample, sequenced in a study of identical twins. TCRdb recomputed calls from the 5' RACE reads with MiXCR, one row per CDR3 protein. Of 450,000 or so distinct CDR3 sequences in the sample, 15% to 20% were seen once. Source material: naive T cells sorted from blood. All receptors come from a man between 50 and 59 years old in good health.

This clonotype was recorded a few times. This sequence joins TRBV19 and TRBJ2-1, with 11 bases lining up with TRBD2. Per the germline V gene, CDR1 is LNHDA and CDR2 is SQIVND (reference sequence). The CDR3 is 17 residues long. V trimming: 1 base; J trimming: 7 bases; junction bases outside the gene matches: 9. This CDR3 reads CASSIGTSGYDQNEQFF. CDR3 DNA sequence: TGTGCCAGTAGTATAGGGACTAGCGGGTACGACCAAAATGAGCAGTTCTTC.

Worth noting for this clonotype: One base away lies a much larger clone, so this may be a sequencing read error. This chain's CDR3 is CASSRARVSERVSGANVLTF. The DNA of the CDR3 is TGCGCCAGCAGCCGGGCAAGGGTCAGCGAGAGGGTCTCTGGGGCCAACGTCCTGACTTTC. The chain is built from TRBV4-3 and TRBJ2-6; D may be TRBD2 (5 bases). The CDR3 is 20 residues long. The V end lost 4 bases, the J end lost 0 bases, and 22 bases lay between the germline ends. Germline V gene sequence: CDR1 LGHNA, CDR2 YSLEER.

This clonotype has a single count. The chain has TRBV3-1 and TRBJ2-1; D is uncertain. CDR1 and CDR2 from the germline V gene are LGHDT and YNNKEL (reference sequence). There are 15 residues in the CDR3. V lost 2 bases to trimming and J lost 0 bases, with 8 bases between them. The CDR3 here is CASSQSRSSYNEQFF. CDR3 in DNA: TGTGCCAGCAGCCAATCTAGAAGCTCCTACAATGAGCAGTTCTTC.

This clonotype has at least ten counts. The CDR3 region is CASRDGDNEKLFF. The CDR3 DNA reads as TGTGCCAGCAGGGACGGCGATAATGAAAAACTGTTTTTT. The J gene is TRBJ1-4, the V gene TRBV7-9, with D unresolved. The ends were cut back, 6 bases at V and 4 bases at J, with 9 bases in the middle. The CDR3 consists of 13 residues. The V gene's germline CDR1 is SEHNR and CDR2 FQNEAQ (reference sequence).

This clonotype was seen ten or more times. The chain uses TRBV20-1 and TRBJ2-1, with 10 bases fitting TRBD2. V was clipped by 5 bases and J by 7 bases; unmatched bases: 8. The CDR3 covers 14 residues. Germline CDR1 DFQATT, CDR2 SNEGSKA (reference sequence). The CDR3 nucleotides read TGCAGTGCTTTAAGCGGGGGGGGTAGGAATGAGCAGTTCTTC. Its protein is CSALSGGGRNEQFF.

CDR3: CASSLGEKLNTEAFF. In nucleotides, the CDR3 is TGCGCCAGCAGCTTGGGAGAGAAATTGAACACTGAAGCTTTCTTT. The genes are TRBV5-1 and TRBJ1-1, with D uncertain. Trimming stripped 0 bases from V and 0 bases from J, with 9 bases between. Looked up from germline, CDR1 is SGHRS and CDR2 is YFSETQ. CDR3 length: 15 residues.

In this sample, this clonotype turned up a few times. The chain uses TRBV7-2 and TRBJ2-2; possible D gene TRBD1, 6 bases. V was cut by 0 bases and J by 3 bases, with 14 bases left in between. This CDR3 has 17 amino acids. CDR1 and CDR2 (germline): SGHTA, FQGNSA. The DNA for the CDR3 is TGTGCCAGCAGCTTAGCGTGGCAGGGGCGAGACACCGGGGAGCTGTTTTTT. Amino acid sequence: CASSLAWQGRDTGELFF.

The V and J genes are TRBV5-1 and TRBJ1-5, with D hard to call. Deletions cut 4 bases from V and 7 bases from J, with 12 bases between. The CDR3 runs to 13 residues. CDR1 is SGHRS, CDR2 YFSETQ, per germline. CDR3 in amino acids: CASSSLSGQPQHF. The DNA of the CDR3 is TGCGCCAGCAGCAGCTTATCGGGACAGCCCCAGCATTTT.

This clonotype was seen a few times. The V call is TRBV7-2, the J call TRBJ2-1; D gene ambiguous. Trimming pared 4 bases from V and 6 bases from J, leaving 7 bases between. Germline V CDR1 and CDR2: SGHTA, FQGNSA. This CDR3 contains 12 residues. As DNA, the CDR3 is TGTGCCAGCAGCTCGGACCTCAATGAGCAGTTCTTC. Translating it yields CASSSDLNEQFF.

This clonotype has only a few counts. The J gene is TRBJ2-2, the V gene TRBV28, with 9 nucleotides matching TRBD1. CDR3 length: 15 amino acids. Trimming cost V 6 bases and J 4 bases; bases outside gene matches: 6. Germline assignment: CDR1 MDHEN and CDR2 SYDVKM. The CDR3 DNA is TGTGCCAGCAGGCCGTCGACAGGGGGCACCGGGGAGCTGTTTTTT. Amino acids: CASRPSTGGTGELFF.

The chain carries TRBV4-3 and TRBJ2-7, with 7 bases fitting TRBD1. V shed 4 bases and J 2 bases; nucleotides not matched to a gene: 8. Germline-derived CDR1 and CDR2 are LGHNA and YSLEER. The CDR3 is 15 residues long. CDR3 coding DNA: TGCGCCAGCAGCCGCCGGCCCGGACAGGCCTACGAGCAGTACTTC. It codes for CASSRRPGQAYEQYF.

This clonotype was found a few times. The CDR3 DNA reads TGTGCCAGCAGCTCATCCGGGACGGCCAACGTCCTGACTTTC. As protein: CASSSSGTANVLTF. V gene TRBV13 combines with J gene TRBJ2-6; either TRBD1 or TRBD2 may fit D (5 bases each). The CDR3 is made up of 14 amino acids. Germline V CDR1 and CDR2: PRHDT, FYEKMQ (reference sequence). V shed 4 bases and J shed 6 bases, with 10 bases lying between them.

V and J are TRBV5-1 and TRBJ1-5, with 10 nucleotides matching TRBD1. J gave up 5 bases and V 5 bases, and 4 bases lay outside the gene matches. The CDR3 extends over 14 amino acids. Germline V gene data show CDR1 as SGHRS and CDR2 as YFSETQ. The chain's CDR3 is CASRLGQGDQPQHF. In nucleotides, the CDR3 is TGCGCCAGCAGATTAGGACAGGGGGATCAGCCCCAGCATTTT.

This sequence joins TRBV28 and TRBJ1-6; D is perhaps TRBD1 (6 bases). The V gene's germline CDR1 is MDHEN and CDR2 SYDVKM. This CDR3 region has 15 residues. Trimming took 8 bases from V and 7 from J, leaving 18 bases between them. The CDR3 DNA reads as TGTGCCAGCGGAGAAGCCGACAGGCCGAATTCACCCCTCCACTTT. Residues: CASGEADRPNSPLHF.

Only a few counts were recorded for this clonotype. A read error is possible here, since a much larger clone lies one base away. The CDR3 DNA reads TGTGCCAGCAGCCACAGCGGGGGGGCCTACAATGAGCAGTTCTTC. Translating it yields CASSHSGGAYNEQFF. V is TRBV3-1 and J is TRBJ2-1; 10 bases agree with TRBD2. The length of the CDR3 is 15 residues. Trimming took 3 bases from V and 2 from J; bases not matched to a gene: 1. CDR1 LGHDT and CDR2 YNNKEL come from the germline V gene (reference sequence).

There are many counts of this clonotype. This chain connects TRBV6-5 to TRBJ2-7; 10 bases line up with TRBD2. The CDR3 runs to 16 residues. In germline, CDR1 is MNHEY, CDR2 SVGAGI. V lost 5 bases and J lost 6; bases outside the gene matches: 13. CDR3 sequence (DNA): TGTGCCAGCAGTCTATCGCTAGCGGGAGCTTCACGCGAGCAGTACTTC. Amino acids: CASSLSLAGASREQYF.

The genes are TRBV6-2 or TRBV6-3 and TRBJ2-5, with 9 nucleotides matching TRBD2. CDR3 length equals 14 residues. CDR1 MNHEY and CDR2 SVGEGT come from the germline V gene. V trimming: 2 bases; J trimming: 4 bases; junction bases outside the gene matches: 2. The chain's CDR3 is CASSYELAGETQYF. The CDR3 coding sequence is TGTGCCAGCAGTTACGAACTAGCGGGAGAGACCCAGTACTTC.

J is TRBJ2-3 and V is TRBV7-2; tentative D call: TRBD2 (6 bases). Germline lookup yields CDR1 SGHTA and CDR2 FQGNSA. The CDR3 spans 16 residues. With 0 bases removed from V and 2 bases from J, the gap between germline ends came to 12 bases. The DNA for the CDR3 is TGTGCCAGCAGCTTAGCTGATAGCGGCGTCACAGATACGCAGTATTTT. Protein sequence: CASSLADSGVTDTQYF. Drawing the rest from reference TRBV7-2 and TRBJ2-3, the complete variable domain is GAGVSQSPSNKVTEKGKDVELRCDPISGHTALYWYRQSLGQGLEFLIYFQGNSAPDKSGLPSDRFSAERTGGSVSTLTIQRTQQEDSAVYLCASSLADSGVTDTQYFGPGTRLTVL.

This clonotype was counted many times. This chain uses TRBV12-3 or TRBV12-4 with TRBJ1-2, with a tentative D call TRBD1 (5 bases). The CDR3 has 17 amino acids. V gave up 3 bases and J gave up 8 bases, with 25 bases separating them. The CDR3, as DNA: TGTGCCAGCAGTTTGTTTTTAGGGGAAAACCACTGGGGCGGCTACACCTTC. Translating it yields CASSLFLGENHWGGYTF.

Concerning this clonotype: Possible read error: a much larger clone is one base away. The chain has TRBV12-3 or TRBV12-4 and TRBJ2-1; unclear D gene. The CDR3 consists of 13 residues. The CDR3 reads CASSFPAVGEPFF. Written as DNA, the CDR3 is TGTGCCAGCAGTTTCCCTGCGGTTGGTGAGCCGTTCTTC.

The chain combines TRBV12-3 or TRBV12-4 with TRBJ2-3; unclear D gene. The length of the CDR3 is 14 residues. Trimming left V 3 bases short and J 0 bases short, with 7 bases between. The chain's CDR3 is CASSLRVSTDTQYF. In DNA form, the CDR3 reads TGTGCCAGCAGTTTGAGAGTTAGCACAGATACGCAGTATTTT.

There are many counts of this clonotype. The genes are TRBV30 and TRBJ1-2, with D tentatively TRBD1 (5 bases). CDR1 and CDR2 from the germline V gene are GTSNPN and SVGIG (reference sequence). V was pared by 4 bases and J by 5 bases, with 8 bases between. The CDR3 has 11 residues. The CDR3 nucleotides read TGTGCCTGGACCCAGGGTTATGGCTACACCTTC. Its protein product is CAWTQGYGYTF.

J is TRBJ1-2 and V is TRBV6-2 or TRBV6-3, with D perhaps matching TRBD1 (5 bases). V lost 2 bases and J lost 6, with 13 bases in between. In germline, CDR1 is MNHEY, CDR2 SVGEGT. The CDR3 is 14 residues long. CDR3 in DNA: TGTGCCAGCAGTTACAGCAGGGCTTCGGATGGCTACACCTTC. Protein product: CASSYSRASDGYTF.

Only a few counts were recorded for this clonotype. The J gene is TRBJ2-3, the V gene TRBV4-1, with TRBD2 identical over 9 bases. Germline V gives CDR1 MGHRA, CDR2 YSYEKL. This CDR3 contains 15 residues. The V segment lost 1 base and the J segment 2 bases; nucleotides outside the gene matches: 1. The CDR3 DNA reads TGCGCCAGCAGCCAAGGCGGGGGGGCCACAGATACGCAGTATTTT. Translated, it gives CASSQGGGATDTQYF.

This clonotype has only a few counts. The chain uses TRBV20-1 and TRBJ2-7; possibly TRBD2 for D (5 bases). The CDR3 totals 13 residues. Per germline, CDR1 DFQATT and CDR2 SNEGSKA (reference sequence). Between the trimmed V and J ends, which lost 3 bases and 4 bases, there was a span of 13 bases. CDR3 protein: CSARRGLSYEQYF. As DNA, the CDR3 is TGCAGTGCTAGGCGAGGGCTAAGTTACGAGCAGTACTTC.

Only a few counts were recorded for this clonotype. The V call is TRBV25-1, the J call TRBJ1-1, with D uncertain. V was cut by 4 bases and J by 0 bases, with 9 bases left in between. From germline, CDR1 is MGHDK and CDR2 SYGVNS. This CDR3 has 14 residues. This chain's CDR3 is CASSADGMNTEAFF. CDR3 nucleotide sequence: TGTGCCAGCAGTGCCGACGGTATGAACACTGAAGCTTTCTTT.